The following is a T cell receptor (beta chain) sequence with its context. Antigen specificity is unknown. This sample was included in a study of human T cells and chemical hapten exposure. Study as a whole: Per-sample TCR yield variation was attributed mainly to small pooled library volume differences. Study-wide findings and caveats: Alopecia affected the donors, so their immune response may differ from healthy people's.

The library tagged individual cDNA molecules with unique molecular identifiers. One entry per CDR3 protein results from TCRdb running MiXCR on the RACE reads. The profile shows roughly 100,000 distinct CDR3 sequences, less than 15% of them singletons. Germline assignment: CDR1 DFQATT and CDR2 SNEGSKA (reference sequence). The CDR3 totals 13 residues. V was clipped by 6 bases and J by 2 bases, with 13 bases between them. Sample time point: pre-sensitization, week 0. The treatment was: therapeutic diphenylcyclopropenone sensitization with weekly scalp DPC. The chain combines TRBV20-1 with TRBJ1-1, with no clear D. The sample here was whole blood, taken in connection with sensitization to the hapten diphenylcyclopropenone (DPC). This receptor was identified in a woman aged 45-59 years with alopecia areata. Some clones in this sample may be carry-over from other donors' samples. The CDR3 DNA sequence: TGCAGTGCCCGAGGGCAGCCTAACACTGAAGCTTTCTTT. Translating it yields CSARGQPNTEAFF.